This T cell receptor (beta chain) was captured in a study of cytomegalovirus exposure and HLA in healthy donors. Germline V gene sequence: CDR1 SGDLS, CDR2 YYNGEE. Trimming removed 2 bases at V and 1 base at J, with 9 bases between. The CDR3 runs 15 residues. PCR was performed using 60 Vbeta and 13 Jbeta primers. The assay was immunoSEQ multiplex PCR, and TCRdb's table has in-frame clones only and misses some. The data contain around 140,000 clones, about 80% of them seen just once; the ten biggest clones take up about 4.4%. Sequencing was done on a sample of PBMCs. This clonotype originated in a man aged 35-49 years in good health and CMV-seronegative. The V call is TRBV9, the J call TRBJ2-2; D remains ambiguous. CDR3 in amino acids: CASSVAGLNTGELFF. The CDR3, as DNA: TGTGCCAGCAGCGTCGCTGGGCTGAACACCGGGGAGCTGTTTTTT.